This T cell receptor beta chain was captured in a study of blood T cell repertoires in COVID-19. Study at large: Italy, Spain and the United States were the sources of the convalescent and acute COVID-19 samples. The analysed material was cDNA or gDNA that came from T cells, B-cell-depleted T cells, or PBMCs.

The V gene's germline CDR1 is SGHDT and CDR2 YYEEEE. With V trimmed by 4 bases and J by 1 base, 5 bases remained unmatched. This CDR3 spans 15 amino acids. Repertoires were generated with immunoSEQ multiplex PCR, while TCRdb's copy carries only in-frame clones and drops some. Among 55,000 to 75,000 clones, around 86% were seen once, and the ten largest hold roughly 3.2%. The rearrangement links TRBV5-6 to TRBJ1-1; 9 bases align to TRBD1. Input material: peripheral blood. The source is a man over 45 with active COVID-19. In DNA, the CDR3 is TGTGCCAGCAGCCCAGGGACAGGGCGGAACACTGAAGCTTTCTTT. Protein product: CASSPGTGRNTEAFF.